A selection of T cell receptor beta chains follows, all from one sample in a study of cytomegalovirus exposure and HLA in healthy donors. Clones were sequenced by immunoSEQ multiplex PCR, and TCRdb holds only the in-frame ones, with some missing. The sample includes 150,000 to 200,000 clones, around 68% of them seen just once. Sequencing was carried out using PBMCs. These receptors all come from a girl aged 5-17 years in good health and CMV-seronegative. Both conserved end residues are trimmed from each CDR3. Each record gives: V gene, CDR3 protein.

V: TRBV19
CDR3: ASIPDGRKLF

V: TRBV7-9
CDR3: ASSPSPAYEQY

V: TRBV4-1
CDR3: ASSLLHSDRAEQY

V: TRBV19
CDR3: ASTTGLVDSPLH

V: TRBV7-9
CDR3: ASSLDRSLYNSPLH

V: TRBV9
CDR3: ASSPVGDRAF

V: TRBV30
CDR3: AWSVWGGGLNTGELF

V: TRBV5-1
CDR3: ASSLEGQGADYGYT

V: TRBV19
CDR3: ASSPDRSPYYGYT

V: TRBV6-1
CDR3: ASSEVRAFKTEAF

V: TRBV7-9
CDR3: ASSSGRGGGTGELF

V: TRBV6-5
CDR3: ASTSGTGRYGYT

V: TRBV6-1
CDR3: ATVSRTVANYGYT

V: TRBV19
CDR3: ASSMVGNRPGELF

V: TRBV9
CDR3: ASSVGIRGGENEKLF

V: TRBV27
CDR3: ASSSGTALKAF

V: TRBV7-9
CDR3: ASSGQDPMNTEAF

V: TRBV18
CDR3: ASSETASFTEAF

V: TRBV13
CDR3: ASSTYAGLTSTDTQY

V: TRBV6-5
CDR3: ASTPPGGRNTEAF

V: TRBV27
CDR3: ASSLTGYYGYT

V: TRBV7-8
CDR3: ASSALLGQGVTDTQY

V: TRBV27
CDR3: ASSLTPEGGYT

V: TRBV2
CDR3: ASKERFELSTDTQY

V: TRBV29-1
CDR3: SVRRQENTEAF

V: TRBV27
CDR3: ASSRNSPRQRAAYEQY

V: TRBV14
CDR3: ASSQIAEVGYT

V: TRBV14
CDR3: ASSQAGTGETEAF

V: TRBV9
CDR3: ASSAGTGLYEQY

V: TRBV2
CDR3: ASWGQPQETQY

V: TRBV5-1
CDR3: ASSPTGAGSPLH